Described below is a single T cell receptor beta chain sequence and its context. Its cognate antigen has yet to be identified. Base-call qualities are not available, and no considerably larger clone is one nucleotide away. Healthy HIV-negative adults with no recently reported acute infections or vaccinations were included as donors. Only Caucasian adults living in Nashville, Tennessee, USA were represented among the donors. CD4+ T cells were enriched through magnetic negative selection, after which naive cells were positively selected on CD45RA and the remaining negative fraction served as the memory subset. Blood was obtained by leukapheresis, after which PBMCs were separated by Ficoll-Histopaque density gradient centrifugation and cryopreserved in liquid nitrogen vapor phase. Purity and quantity of every magnetically sorted T cell population were checked by analytical flow cytometry. Genomic DNA was isolated from each sorted fraction and quantified by UV absorbance on a Nanodrop 2000c.

Using the deep immunoSEQ assay, TCR CDR3 regions were amplified from genomic DNA by multiplex PCR. Extracted genomic DNA from each cell subset was distributed evenly across all wells of several immunoSEQ 96-well plates, and each plate was treated as a replicate. Each replicate PCR for sorted subsets received around 200 ng genomic DNA, equal to tens of thousands of T cell genomes. Purified libraries were quantified with a Qubit 3.0 fluorometer, sized on a Bioanalyzer 2100, and re-quantified with the KAPA Library Quantification kit. Each immunoSEQ 96-well plate was sequenced on its own single-read 150-cycle Illumina NextSeq 550 flow cell. In the original analysis: Because the immunoSEQ output included only junctional sequences and no quality scores, the filtering could not be the same as the filtering used for full-length reads. To assign V/J genes and CDR3, sequences were annotated against IMGT germline references using PyIR, a Python wrapper for IgBLAST v1.9. Any read was removed if the V/J assignment was weak (E-value above 1e-6), the CDR3 was missing, or the read contained stop codons, out-of-frame junctions, or ambiguous translated residues. V3J clonotypes were defined as sequences sharing an identical inferred V gene, J gene, and CDR3 amino acid sequence. The percentage overlap between two repertoires was calculated by dividing the number of shared unique clonotypes by the size of the smaller repertoire. RTK rarefaction, the Chao1 estimator, and Recon v2.1 estimates of unobserved clonotypes were used to assess repertoire richness. OLGA was used to compute generation probabilities for all TCRbeta clonotypes that the gDNA method yielded from a handful of donors. As stored in TCRdb, this immuneACCESS dataset retains in-frame rearrangements with V and J assigned. A fraction of the clones does not appear; measured against another copy, unresolved V genes explain less than half of the discrepancy, and the remainder lacks a known reason. The D gene and trimming were derived from the DNA, and the V and J assignments and clone size from that table. The sample has roughly 2.2 million clones on record, approximately 95% of them singletons. Of the sample, 0.39% is held by the ten largest clones.

The data belong to a study of shared clonotypes between healthy human individuals (dated by TCRdb to the early 2020s). Study-level background: A few men and two women, aged 18 to 49 years, made up the cohort. Different laboratories and diverse techniques were used to prepare libraries and sequence TCR repertoires, to increase sequencing depth and limit assay-specific biases. Per donor, three plates each were used for CD4 naive and CD4 memory, two for CD8 naive, and one for CD8 memory. Each donor's leukapheresis produced roughly between about 0.9 and 9.5 billion PBMCs. The study deeply sequenced blood TCR repertoires of five healthy adults to estimate repertoire size and the extent of clonotype sharing between individuals.

General findings and caveats noted by the study authors: Compared with non-shared clonotypes, the clonotypes found in all four sorted-subset donors had higher generation probabilities. When a handful of donors were compared, the shared fraction of clonotypes was about 5.5% for naive CD4, approximately 3.5% for naive CD8, more than 2% for memory CD4, and 0.35% to 0.4% for memory CD8. Naive subsets generally had larger estimated clonotype richness than memory subsets. Because the study included only a small number of donors, the genetic and exposure-history diversity represented was limited. Sampling was restricted to blood, and TCR repertoires in tissue are likely to differ from TCR repertoires in blood. Pairwise subsampling indicated that sequencing depth was expected to affect the degree of clonotype sharing among donors. Rarefaction of sorted-subset datasets indicated incomplete sequencing despite the large sequencing depth.

Sequencing was carried out using naive CD4+ T cells from PBMCs. What this sample's cell subset or site label stands for: CD45RA+ positively selected. This receptor was taken from a man between 18 and 35 years old in good health. Some clones in this sample may be carry-over from other donors' samples.

CDR3 sequence: CSVRDTTDTQYF. Here is the DNA: TGCAGCGTTAGGGACACCACAGATACGCAGTATTTT. The sequence is built from TRBV29-1 and TRBJ2-3; the D segment could be TRBD1, given 6 matching bases. From the cysteine through the phenylalanine, the CDR3 covers 12 amino acids. CDR3 DNA is the only sequence kept; it has 36 bases, read in frame from the first base. V was cut back by 5 bases and J by 2 bases, leaving a gap of 8 bases between them. CDR1 is given as SQVTM and CDR2 as ANQGSEA, both from the germline V gene.